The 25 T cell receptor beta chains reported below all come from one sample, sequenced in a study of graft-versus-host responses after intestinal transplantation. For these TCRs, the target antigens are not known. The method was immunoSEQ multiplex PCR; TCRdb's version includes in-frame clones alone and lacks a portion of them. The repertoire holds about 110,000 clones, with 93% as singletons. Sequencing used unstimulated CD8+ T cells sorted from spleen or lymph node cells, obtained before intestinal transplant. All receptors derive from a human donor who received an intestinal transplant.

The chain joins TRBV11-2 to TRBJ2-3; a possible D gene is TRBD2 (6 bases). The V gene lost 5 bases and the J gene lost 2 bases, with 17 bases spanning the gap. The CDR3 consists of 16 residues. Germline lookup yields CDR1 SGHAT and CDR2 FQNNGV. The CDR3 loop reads CASSPGRWGDTDTQYF. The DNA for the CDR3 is TGTGCCAGCAGCCCAGGCCGTTGGGGGGACACAGATACGCAGTATTTT.

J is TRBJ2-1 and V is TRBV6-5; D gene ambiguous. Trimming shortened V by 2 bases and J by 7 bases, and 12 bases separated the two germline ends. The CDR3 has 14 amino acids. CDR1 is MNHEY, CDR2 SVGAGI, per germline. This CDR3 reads CASSYDRMGNEQFF. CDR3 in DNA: TGTGCCAGCAGTTACGATAGGATGGGTAATGAGCAGTTCTTC.

The CDR3 protein is CASSFGSGEQFF. The CDR3, as DNA: TGTGCCAGCAGCTTTGGGTCAGGGGAGCAGTTCTTC. This chain links TRBV5-4 with TRBJ2-1; D possibly corresponds to TRBD1 (5 bases). The CDR3 contains 12 residues. Germline V lookup: CDR1 SGHNT, CDR2 YYREEE (reference sequence). The V end was cut by 2 bases, the J end by 10 bases, with 10 bases between. The full variable domain, completed using reference TRBV5-4 and TRBJ2-1, is ETGVTQSPTHLIKTRGQQVTLRCSSQSGHNTVSWYQQALGQGPQFIFQYYREEENGRGNFPPRFSGLQFPNYSSELNVNALELDDSALYLCASSFGSGEQFFGPGTRLTVL.

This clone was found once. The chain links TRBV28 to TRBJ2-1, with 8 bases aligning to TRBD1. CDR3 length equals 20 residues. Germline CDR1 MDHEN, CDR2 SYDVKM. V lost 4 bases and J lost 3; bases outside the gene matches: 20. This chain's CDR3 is CASSSTIYPRGQGFYNEQFF. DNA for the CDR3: TGTGCCAGCAGTTCGACTATATACCCCCGAGGACAGGGCTTCTACAATGAGCAGTTCTTC.

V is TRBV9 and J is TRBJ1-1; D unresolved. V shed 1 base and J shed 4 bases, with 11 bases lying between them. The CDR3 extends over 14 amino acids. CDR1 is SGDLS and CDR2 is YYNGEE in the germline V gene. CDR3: CASSVSGRGTEAFF. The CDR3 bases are TGTGCCAGCAGCGTATCGGGCCGCGGCACTGAAGCTTTCTTT.

CDR3 protein: CASSQDSLVFEQFF. The CDR3 DNA sequence: TGCGCCAGCAGCCAAGATTCACTAGTATTTGAGCAGTTCTTC. The genes are TRBV4-1 and TRBJ2-1, with D possibly being TRBD2 (5 bases). The CDR3 runs 14 residues. Trimming shortened V by 0 bases and J by 9 bases, and 12 bases separated the two germline ends. The germline V gene encodes CDR1 MGHRA and CDR2 YSYEKL.

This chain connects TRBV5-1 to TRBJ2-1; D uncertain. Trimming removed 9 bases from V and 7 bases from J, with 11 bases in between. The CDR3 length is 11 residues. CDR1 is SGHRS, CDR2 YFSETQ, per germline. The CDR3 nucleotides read TGCGCCATCCGACTCGAGAATGAGCAGTTCTTC. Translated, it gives CAIRLENEQFF.

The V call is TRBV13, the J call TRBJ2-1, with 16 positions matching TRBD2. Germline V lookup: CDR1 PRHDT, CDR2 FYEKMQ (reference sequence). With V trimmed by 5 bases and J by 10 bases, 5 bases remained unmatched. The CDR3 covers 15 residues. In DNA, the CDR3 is TGTGCCAGCAGCCTGGGACTAGCGGGAGGGGGGGAGCAGTTCTTC. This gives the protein CASSLGLAGGGEQFF.

CDR3 sequence reads: CASSLAGNQPQHF. CDR3 DNA: TGTGCCAGCAGCCTGGCAGGGAATCAGCCCCAGCATTTT. The chain has TRBV5-6 and TRBJ1-5, with D perhaps matching TRBD1 (5 bases). Trimming left V 4 bases short and J 4 bases short, with 9 bases between. CDR3 length: 13 amino acids. In germline, CDR1 is SGHDT, CDR2 YYEEEE.

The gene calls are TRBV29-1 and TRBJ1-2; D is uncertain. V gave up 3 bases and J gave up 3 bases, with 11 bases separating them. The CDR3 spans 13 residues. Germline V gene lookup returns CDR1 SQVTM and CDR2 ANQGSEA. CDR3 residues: CSVEGSGDYGYTF. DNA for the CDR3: TGCAGCGTTGAGGGTTCCGGGGACTATGGCTACACCTTC.

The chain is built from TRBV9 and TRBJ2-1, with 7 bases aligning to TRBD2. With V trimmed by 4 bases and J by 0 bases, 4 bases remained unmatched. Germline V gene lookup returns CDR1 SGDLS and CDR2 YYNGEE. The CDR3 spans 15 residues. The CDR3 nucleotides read TGTGCCAGCAGCCCCTGGGGGGGCTCCTACAATGAGCAGTTCTTC. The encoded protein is CASSPWGGSYNEQFF.

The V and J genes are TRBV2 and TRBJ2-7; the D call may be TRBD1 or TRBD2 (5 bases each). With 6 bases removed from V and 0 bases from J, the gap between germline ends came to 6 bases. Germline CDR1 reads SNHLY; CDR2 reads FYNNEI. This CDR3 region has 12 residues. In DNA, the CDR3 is TGTGCCAGCAGCGGGACCTCCTACGAGCAGTACTTC. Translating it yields CASSGTSYEQYF.

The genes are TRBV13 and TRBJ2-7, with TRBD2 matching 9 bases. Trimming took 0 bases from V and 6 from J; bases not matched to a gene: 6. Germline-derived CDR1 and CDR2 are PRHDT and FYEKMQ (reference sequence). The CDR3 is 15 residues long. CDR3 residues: CASSLGLAGGREQYF. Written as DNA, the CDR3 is TGTGCCAGCAGCTTAGGCCTGGCGGGAGGGCGCGAGCAGTACTTC.

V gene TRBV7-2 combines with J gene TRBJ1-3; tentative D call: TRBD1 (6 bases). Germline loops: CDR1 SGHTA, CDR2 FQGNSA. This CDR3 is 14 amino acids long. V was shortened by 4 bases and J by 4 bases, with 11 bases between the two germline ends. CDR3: CASSSRGGGNTIYF. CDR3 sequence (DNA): TGTGCCAGCAGCTCCAGGGGTGGCGGAAACACCATATATTTT. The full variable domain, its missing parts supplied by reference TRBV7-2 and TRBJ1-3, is GAGVSQSPSNKVTEKGKDVELRCDPISGHTALYWYRQSLGQGLEFLIYFQGNSAPDKSGLPSDRFSAERTGGSVSTLTIQRTQQEDSAVYLCASSSRGGGNTIYFGEGSWLTVV.

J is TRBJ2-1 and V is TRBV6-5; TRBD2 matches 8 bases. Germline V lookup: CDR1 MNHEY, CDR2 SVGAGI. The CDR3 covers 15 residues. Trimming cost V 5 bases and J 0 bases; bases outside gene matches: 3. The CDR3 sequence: CASSTSGLSYNEQFF. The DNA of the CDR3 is TGTGCCAGCAGTACTAGCGGCCTCTCCTACAATGAGCAGTTCTTC.

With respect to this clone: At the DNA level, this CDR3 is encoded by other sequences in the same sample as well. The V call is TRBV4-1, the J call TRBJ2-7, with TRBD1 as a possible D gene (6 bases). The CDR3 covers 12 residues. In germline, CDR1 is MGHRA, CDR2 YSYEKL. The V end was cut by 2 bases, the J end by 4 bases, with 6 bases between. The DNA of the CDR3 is TGCGCCAGCAGCCAAACAGGGTACGAGCAGTACTTC. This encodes CASSQTGYEQYF.

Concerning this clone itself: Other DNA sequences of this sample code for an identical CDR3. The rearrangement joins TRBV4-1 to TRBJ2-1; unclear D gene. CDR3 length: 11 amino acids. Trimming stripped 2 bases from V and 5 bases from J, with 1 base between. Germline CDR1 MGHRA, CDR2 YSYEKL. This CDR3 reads CASSQNNEQFF. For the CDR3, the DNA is TGCGCCAGCAGCCAAAACAATGAGCAGTTCTTC.

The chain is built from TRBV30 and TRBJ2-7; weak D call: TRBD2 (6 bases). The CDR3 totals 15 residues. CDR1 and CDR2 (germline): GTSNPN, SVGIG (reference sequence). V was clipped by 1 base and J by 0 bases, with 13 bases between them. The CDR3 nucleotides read TGTGCCTGGAGTGCTCTTGGGGGGAGCTCCTACGAGCAGTACTTC. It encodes CAWSALGGSSYEQYF.

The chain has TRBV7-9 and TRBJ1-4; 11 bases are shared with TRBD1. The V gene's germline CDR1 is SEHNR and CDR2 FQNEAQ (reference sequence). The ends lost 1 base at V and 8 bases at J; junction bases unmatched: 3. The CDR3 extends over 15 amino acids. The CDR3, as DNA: TGTGCCAGCAGCTTAGGGACAGGGGGCGGCGAAAAACTGTTTTTT. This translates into CASSLGTGGGEKLFF.

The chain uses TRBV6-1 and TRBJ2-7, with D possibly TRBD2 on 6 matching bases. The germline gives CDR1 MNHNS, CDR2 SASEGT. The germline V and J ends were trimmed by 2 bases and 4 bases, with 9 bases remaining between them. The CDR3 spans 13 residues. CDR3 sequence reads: CASSEFGRYEQYF. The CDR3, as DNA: TGTGCCAGCAGTGAATTTGGGAGGTACGAGCAGTACTTC.

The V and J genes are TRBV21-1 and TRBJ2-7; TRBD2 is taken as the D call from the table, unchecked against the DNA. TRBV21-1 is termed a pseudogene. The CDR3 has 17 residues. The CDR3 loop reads CASSKGGWAGPFYEQYF. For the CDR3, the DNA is TGTGCCAGCAGCAAAGGTGGTTGGGCGGGGCCTTTCTACGAGCAGTACTTC.

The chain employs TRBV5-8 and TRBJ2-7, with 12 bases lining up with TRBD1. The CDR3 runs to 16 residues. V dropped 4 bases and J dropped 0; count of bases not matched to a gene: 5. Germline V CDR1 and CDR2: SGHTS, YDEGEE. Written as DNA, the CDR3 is TGTGCCAGCAGCCTAAGGGGACAGGGGGCCTCCTACGAGCAGTACTTC. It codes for CASSLRGQGASYEQYF.

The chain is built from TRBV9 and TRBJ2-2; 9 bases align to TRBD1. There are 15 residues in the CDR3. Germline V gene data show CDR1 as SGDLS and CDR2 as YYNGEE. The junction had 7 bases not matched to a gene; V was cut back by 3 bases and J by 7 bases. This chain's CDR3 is CASSAIQGAGGELFF. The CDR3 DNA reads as TGTGCCAGCAGCGCGATACAGGGGGCGGGCGGGGAGCTGTTTTTT.

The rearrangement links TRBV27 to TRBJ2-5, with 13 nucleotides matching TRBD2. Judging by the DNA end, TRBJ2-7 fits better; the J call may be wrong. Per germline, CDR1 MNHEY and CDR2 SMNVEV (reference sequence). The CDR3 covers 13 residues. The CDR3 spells CASGTSGAYEQYF. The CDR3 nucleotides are TGTGCCAGCGGGACTAGCGGGGCCTACGAGCAGTACTTC.

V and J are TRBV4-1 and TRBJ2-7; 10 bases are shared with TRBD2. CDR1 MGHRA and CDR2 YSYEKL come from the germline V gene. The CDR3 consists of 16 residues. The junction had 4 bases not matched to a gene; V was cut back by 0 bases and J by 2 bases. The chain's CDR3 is CASSQDPSGSTYEQYF. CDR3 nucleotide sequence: TGCGCCAGCAGCCAAGACCCTAGCGGGAGCACCTACGAGCAGTACTTC.